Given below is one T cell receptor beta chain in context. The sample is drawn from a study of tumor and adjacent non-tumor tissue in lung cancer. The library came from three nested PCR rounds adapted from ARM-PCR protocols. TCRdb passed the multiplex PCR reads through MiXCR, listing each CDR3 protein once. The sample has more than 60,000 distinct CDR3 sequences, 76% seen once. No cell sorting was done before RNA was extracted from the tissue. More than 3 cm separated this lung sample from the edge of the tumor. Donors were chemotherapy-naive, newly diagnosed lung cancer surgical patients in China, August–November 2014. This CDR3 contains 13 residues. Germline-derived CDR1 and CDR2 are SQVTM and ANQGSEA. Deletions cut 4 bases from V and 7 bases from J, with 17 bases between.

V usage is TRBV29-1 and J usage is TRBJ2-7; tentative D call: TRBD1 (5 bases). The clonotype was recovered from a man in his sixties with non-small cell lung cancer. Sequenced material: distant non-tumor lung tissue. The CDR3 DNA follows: TGCAGCGTTGTGCGAGACAGCTCCTGTGAGCAGTACTTC. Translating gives CSVVRDSSCEQYF.